This TCR beta chain originates from a study of T cell responses to AZD1222 COVID-19 vaccine. Study-wide results and limits: The study found Spike-specific TCR breadth and depth rose after two AZD1222 doses.

Sequencing was performed with immunoSEQ multiplex PCR; in TCRdb, only in-frame clones are kept and a portion is missing. The data show around 150,000 clones, nearly 95% seen once. Worth noting for this clone: Its antigen is unknown.

This TCR was sampled from an adult who received the AZD1222 COVID-19 vaccine. This sample comprised peripheral blood, obtained 28 days after the second AZD1222 dose.

The CDR3 nucleotides are TGTGCCAGCAGCCAAGAGGACGGAAACACCATATATTTT. Amino acids: CASSQEDGNTIYF. The rearrangement joins TRBV4-2 to TRBJ1-3; no clear D gene. V shed 0 bases and J shed 4 bases, with 4 bases lying between them. Germline CDR1 LGHNA, CDR2 YNFKEQ. This CDR3 spans 13 amino acids.